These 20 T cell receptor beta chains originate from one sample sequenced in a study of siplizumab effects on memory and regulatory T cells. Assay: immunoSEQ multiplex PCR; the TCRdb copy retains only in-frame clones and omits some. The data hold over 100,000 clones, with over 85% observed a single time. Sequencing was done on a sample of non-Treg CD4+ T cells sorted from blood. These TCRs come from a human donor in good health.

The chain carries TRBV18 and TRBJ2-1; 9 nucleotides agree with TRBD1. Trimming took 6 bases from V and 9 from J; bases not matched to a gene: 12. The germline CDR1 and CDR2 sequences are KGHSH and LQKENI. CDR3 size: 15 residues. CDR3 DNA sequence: TGTGCCAGCTCGTCGCCGGGACAGGGCGGCGGTGAGCAGTTCTTC. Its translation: CASSSPGQGGGEQFF.

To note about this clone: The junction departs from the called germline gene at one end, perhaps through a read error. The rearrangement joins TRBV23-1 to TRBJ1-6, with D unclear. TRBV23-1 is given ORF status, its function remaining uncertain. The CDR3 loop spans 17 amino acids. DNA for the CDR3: TGCGCCAGCAGTCAATTCTGGGAGAAAGGGAATAACTCACCCCTCCACTTT. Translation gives CASSQFWEKGNNSPLHF.

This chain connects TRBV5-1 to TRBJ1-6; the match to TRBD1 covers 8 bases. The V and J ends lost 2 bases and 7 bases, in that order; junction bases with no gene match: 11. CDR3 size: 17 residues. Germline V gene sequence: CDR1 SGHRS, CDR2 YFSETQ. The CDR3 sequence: CASSFRAGTGANSPLHF. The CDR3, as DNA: TGCGCCAGCAGCTTTCGGGCCGGGACAGGAGCGAATTCACCCCTCCACTTT.

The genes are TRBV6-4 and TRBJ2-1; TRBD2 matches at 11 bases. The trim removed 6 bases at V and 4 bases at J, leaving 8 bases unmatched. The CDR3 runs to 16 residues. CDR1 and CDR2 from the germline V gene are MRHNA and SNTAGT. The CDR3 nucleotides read TGTGCCAGCAGCGCCTTGCTAGCGGGGGGTTACAATGAGCAGTTCTTC. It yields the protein CASSALLAGGYNEQFF.

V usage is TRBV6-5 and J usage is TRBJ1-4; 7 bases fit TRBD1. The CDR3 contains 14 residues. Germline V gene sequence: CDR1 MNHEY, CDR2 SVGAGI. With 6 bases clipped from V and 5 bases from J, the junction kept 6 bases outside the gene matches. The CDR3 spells CASRPRQGNEKLFF. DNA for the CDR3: TGTGCCAGCAGGCCTAGACAGGGAAATGAAAAACTGTTTTTT.

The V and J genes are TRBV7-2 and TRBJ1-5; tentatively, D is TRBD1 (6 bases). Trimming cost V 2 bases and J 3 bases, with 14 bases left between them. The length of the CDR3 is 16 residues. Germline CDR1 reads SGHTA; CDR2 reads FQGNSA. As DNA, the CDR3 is TGTGCCAGCAGCTTAACGGGGGCGGTGAACAATCAGCCCCAGCATTTT. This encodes CASSLTGAVNNQPQHF.

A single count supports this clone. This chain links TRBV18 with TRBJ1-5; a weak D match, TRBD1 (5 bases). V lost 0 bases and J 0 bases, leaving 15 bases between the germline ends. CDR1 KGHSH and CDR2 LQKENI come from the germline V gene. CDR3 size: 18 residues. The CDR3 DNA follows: TGTGCCAGCTCACCACCTCCTCTAGTAGGGGATAGCAATCAGCCCCAGCATTTT. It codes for CASSPPPLVGDSNQPQHF.

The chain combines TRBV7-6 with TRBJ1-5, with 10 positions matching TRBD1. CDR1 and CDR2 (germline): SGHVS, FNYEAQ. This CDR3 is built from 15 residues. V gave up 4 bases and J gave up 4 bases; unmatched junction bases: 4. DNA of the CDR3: TGTGCCAGCAGCTGGGGACAGGGGAGAAATCAGCCCCAGCATTTT. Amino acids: CASSWGQGRNQPQHF.

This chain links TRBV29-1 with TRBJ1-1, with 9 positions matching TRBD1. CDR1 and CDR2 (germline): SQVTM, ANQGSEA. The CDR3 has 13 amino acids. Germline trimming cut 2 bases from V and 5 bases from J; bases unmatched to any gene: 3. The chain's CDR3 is CSVEMTGGTEAFF. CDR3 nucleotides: TGCAGCGTTGAAATGACAGGGGGTACTGAAGCTTTCTTT.

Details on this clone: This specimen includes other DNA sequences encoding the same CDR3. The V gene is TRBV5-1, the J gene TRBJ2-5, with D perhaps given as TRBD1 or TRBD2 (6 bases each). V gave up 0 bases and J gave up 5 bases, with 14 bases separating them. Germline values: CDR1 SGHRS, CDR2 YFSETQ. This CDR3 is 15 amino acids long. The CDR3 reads CASSLGRGPGETQYF. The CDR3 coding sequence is TGCGCCAGCAGCTTGGGTCGGGGGCCCGGGGAGACCCAGTACTTC.

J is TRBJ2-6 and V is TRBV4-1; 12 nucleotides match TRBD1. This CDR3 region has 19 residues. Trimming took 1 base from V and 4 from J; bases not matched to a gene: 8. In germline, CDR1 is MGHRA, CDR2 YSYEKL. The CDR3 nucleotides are TGCGCCAGCAGCCAAGCCGGGACAGGGGGCGCGGGAGGGGCCAACGTCCTGACTTTC. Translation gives CASSQAGTGGAGGANVLTF.

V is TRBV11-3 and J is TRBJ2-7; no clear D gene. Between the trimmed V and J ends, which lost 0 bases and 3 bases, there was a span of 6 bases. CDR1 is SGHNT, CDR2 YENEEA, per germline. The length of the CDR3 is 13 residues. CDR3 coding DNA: TGTGCCAGCAGCTTAGATATTAGCTACGAGCAGTACTTC. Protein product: CASSLDISYEQYF.

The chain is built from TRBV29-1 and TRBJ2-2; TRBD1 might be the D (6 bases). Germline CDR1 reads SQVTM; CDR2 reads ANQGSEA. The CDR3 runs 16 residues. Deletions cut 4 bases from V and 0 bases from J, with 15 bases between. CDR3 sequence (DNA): TGCAGCGTTGCGTGGGGGACAACCACGAACACCGGGGAGCTGTTTTTT. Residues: CSVAWGTTTNTGELFF.

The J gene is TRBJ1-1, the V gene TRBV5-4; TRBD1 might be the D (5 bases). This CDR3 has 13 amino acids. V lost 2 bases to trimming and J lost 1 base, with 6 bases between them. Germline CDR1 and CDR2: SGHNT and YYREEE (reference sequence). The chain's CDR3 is CASSFDRNTEAFF. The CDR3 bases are TGTGCCAGCAGCTTCGACAGGAACACTGAAGCTTTCTTT.

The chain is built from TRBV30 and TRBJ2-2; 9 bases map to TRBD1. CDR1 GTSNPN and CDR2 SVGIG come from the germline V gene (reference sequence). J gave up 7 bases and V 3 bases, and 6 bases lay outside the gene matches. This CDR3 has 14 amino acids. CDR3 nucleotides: TGTGCCTGGAGGGCGGACAGGGGTGTCGGGGAGCTGTTTTTT. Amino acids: CAWRADRGVGELFF.

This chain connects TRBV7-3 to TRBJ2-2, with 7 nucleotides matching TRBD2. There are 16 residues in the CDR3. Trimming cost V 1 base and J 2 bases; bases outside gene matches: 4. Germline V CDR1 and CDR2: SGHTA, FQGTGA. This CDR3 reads CASSLIPSGNTGELFF. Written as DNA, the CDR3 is TGTGCCAGCAGCTTAATCCCTAGCGGAAACACCGGGGAGCTGTTTTTT.

The CDR3 loop is CASSPPDRLQYF. CDR3 sequence (DNA): TGTGCCAGCTCACCCCCTGACCGGCTTCAGTACTTC. V usage is TRBV18 and J usage is TRBJ2-4; no firm D call. CDR3 length: 12 residues. Trimming took off 3 bases at V and 11 bases at J, with 11 bases between the two ends. CDR1 and CDR2 (germline): KGHSH, LQKENI.

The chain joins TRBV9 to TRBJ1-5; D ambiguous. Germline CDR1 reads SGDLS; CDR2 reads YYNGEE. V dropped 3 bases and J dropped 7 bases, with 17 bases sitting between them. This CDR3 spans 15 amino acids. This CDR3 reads CASSAAGWKGQPQHF. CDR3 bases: TGTGCCAGCAGCGCCGCGGGGTGGAAAGGGCAGCCCCAGCATTTT.

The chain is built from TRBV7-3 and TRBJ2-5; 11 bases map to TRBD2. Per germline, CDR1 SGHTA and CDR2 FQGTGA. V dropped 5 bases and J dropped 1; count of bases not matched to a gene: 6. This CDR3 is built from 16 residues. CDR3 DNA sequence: TGTGCCAGCAGCATCACCGGGACTAGCGGCCAAGAGACCCAGTACTTC. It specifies CASSITGTSGQETQYF.

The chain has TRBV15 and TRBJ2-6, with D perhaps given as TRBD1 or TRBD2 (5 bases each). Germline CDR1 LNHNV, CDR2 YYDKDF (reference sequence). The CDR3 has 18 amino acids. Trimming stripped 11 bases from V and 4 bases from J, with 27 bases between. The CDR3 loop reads CAPFSWQGAPRGANVLTF. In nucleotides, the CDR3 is TGTGCCCCCTTTTCCTGGCAGGGAGCCCCTAGAGGGGCCAACGTCCTGACTTTC. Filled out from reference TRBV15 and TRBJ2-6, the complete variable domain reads DAMVIQNPRYQVTQFGKPVTLSCSQTLNHNVMYWYQQKSSQAPKLLFHYYDKDFNNEADTPDNFQSRRPNTSFCFLDIRSPGLGDTAMYLCAPFSWQGAPRGANVLTFGAGSRLTVL.